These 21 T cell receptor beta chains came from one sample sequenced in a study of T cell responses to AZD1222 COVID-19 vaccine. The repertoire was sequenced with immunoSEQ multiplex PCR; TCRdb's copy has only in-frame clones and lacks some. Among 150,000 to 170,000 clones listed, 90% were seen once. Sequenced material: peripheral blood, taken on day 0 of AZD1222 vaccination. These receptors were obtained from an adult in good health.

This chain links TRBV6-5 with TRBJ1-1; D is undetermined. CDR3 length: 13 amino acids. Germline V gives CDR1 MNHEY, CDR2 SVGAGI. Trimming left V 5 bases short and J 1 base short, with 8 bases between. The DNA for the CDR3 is TGTGCCAGCAGTCCCGCTGGGAACACTGAAGCTTTCTTT. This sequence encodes CASSPAGNTEAFF.

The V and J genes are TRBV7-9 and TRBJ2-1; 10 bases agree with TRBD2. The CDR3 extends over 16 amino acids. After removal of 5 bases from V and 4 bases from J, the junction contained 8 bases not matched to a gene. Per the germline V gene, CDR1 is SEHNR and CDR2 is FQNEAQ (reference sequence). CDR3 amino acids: CASSQLTSGSYNEQFF. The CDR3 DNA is TGTGCCAGCAGCCAACTGACTAGCGGGTCATACAATGAGCAGTTCTTC. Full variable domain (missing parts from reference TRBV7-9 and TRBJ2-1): DTGVSQNPRHKITKRGQNVTFRCDPISEHNRLYWYRQTLGQGPEFLTYFQNEAQLEKSRLLSDRFSAERPKGSFSTLEIQRTEQGDSAMYLCASSQLTSGSYNEQFFGPGTRLTVL.

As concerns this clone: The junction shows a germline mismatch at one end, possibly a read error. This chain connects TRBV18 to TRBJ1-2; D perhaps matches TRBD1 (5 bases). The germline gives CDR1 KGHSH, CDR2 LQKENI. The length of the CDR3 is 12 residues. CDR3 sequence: CASSPLGTEIIF. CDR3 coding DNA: TGTGCCAGCTCACCACTAGGGACCGAGATTATCTTC.

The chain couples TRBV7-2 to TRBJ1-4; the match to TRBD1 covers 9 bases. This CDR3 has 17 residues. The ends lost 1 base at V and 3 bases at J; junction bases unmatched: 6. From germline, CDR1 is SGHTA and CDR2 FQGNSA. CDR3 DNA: TGTGCCAGCAGCTTAGTGGGACAGGGATTTCCTAATGAAAAACTGTTTTTT. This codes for CASSLVGQGFPNEKLFF.

The CDR3 is CASSPLGGYDGYTF. The CDR3 DNA follows: TGTGCCAGCAGCCCTCTCGGGGGGTACGACGGCTACACCTTC. This chain links TRBV9 with TRBJ1-2, with D possibly being TRBD1 (5 bases). The CDR3 is made up of 14 amino acids. Germline CDR1 reads SGDLS; CDR2 reads YYNGEE. V lost 4 bases, J lost 8 bases, and 18 bases lay in between. The complete variable domain, with remaining parts taken from reference TRBV9 and TRBJ1-2, reads DSGVTQTPKHLITATGQRVTLRCSPRSGDLSVYWYQQSLDQGLQFLIQYYNGEERAKGNILERFSAQQFPDLHSELNLSSLELGDSALYFCASSPLGGYDGYTFGSGTRLTVV.

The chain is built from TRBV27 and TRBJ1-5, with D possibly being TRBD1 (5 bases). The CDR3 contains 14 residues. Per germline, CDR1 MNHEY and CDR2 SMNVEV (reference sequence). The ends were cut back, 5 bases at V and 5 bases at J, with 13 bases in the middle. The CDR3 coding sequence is TGTGCCAGCAGTCTCCGGGACCTAGATCAGCCCCAGCATTTT. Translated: CASSLRDLDQPQHF.

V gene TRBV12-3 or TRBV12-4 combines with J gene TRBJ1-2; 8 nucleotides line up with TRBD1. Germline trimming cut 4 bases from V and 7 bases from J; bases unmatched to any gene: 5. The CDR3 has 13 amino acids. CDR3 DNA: TGTGCCAGCAGTTCGACAGGGGAAGGTGGCTACACCTTC. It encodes CASSSTGEGGYTF.

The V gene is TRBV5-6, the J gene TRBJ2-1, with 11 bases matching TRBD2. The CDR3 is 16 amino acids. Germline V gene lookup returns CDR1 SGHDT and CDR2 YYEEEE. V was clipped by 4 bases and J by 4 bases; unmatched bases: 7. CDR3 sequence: CASSKSSGGVYNEQFF. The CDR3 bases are TGTGCCAGCAGCAAGAGTAGCGGGGGGGTTTACAATGAGCAGTTCTTC.

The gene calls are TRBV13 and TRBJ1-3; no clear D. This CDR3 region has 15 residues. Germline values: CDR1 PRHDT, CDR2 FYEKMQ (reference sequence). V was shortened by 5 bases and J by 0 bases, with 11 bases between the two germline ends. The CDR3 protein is CASSPYRDSGNTIYF. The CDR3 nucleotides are TGTGCCAGCAGCCCTTATAGGGACTCTGGAAACACCATATATTTT.

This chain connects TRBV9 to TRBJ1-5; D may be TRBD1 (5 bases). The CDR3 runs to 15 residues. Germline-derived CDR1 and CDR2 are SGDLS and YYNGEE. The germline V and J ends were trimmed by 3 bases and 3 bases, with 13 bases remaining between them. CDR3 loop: CASSARDGYNQPQHF. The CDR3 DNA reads TGTGCCAGCAGCGCCCGGGACGGTTACAATCAGCCCCAGCATTTT.

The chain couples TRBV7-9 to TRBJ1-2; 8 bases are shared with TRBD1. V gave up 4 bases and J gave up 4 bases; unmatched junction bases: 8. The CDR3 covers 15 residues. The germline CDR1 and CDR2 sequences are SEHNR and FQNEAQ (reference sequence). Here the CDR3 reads CASSYSGGGTYGYTF. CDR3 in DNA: TGTGCCAGCAGCTATTCAGGGGGCGGGACCTATGGCTACACCTTC.

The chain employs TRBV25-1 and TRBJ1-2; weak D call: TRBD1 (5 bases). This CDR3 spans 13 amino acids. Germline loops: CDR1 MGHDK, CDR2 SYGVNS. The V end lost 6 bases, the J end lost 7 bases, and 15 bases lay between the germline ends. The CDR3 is CASSPRGAGGYTF. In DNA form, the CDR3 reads TGTGCCAGCAGCCCTCGGGGCGCTGGTGGCTACACCTTC.

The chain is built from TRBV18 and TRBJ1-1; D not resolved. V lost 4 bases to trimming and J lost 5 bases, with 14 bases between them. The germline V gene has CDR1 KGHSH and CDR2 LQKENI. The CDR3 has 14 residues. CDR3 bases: TGTGCCAGCTCACGGTCCGGTGGGATTACTGAAGCTTTCTTT. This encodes CASSRSGGITEAFF.

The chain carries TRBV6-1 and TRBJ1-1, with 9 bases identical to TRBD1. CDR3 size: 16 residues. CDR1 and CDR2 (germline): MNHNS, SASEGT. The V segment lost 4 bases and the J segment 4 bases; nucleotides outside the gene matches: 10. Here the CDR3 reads CASSANHRGRGTEAFF. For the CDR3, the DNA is TGTGCCAGCAGTGCAAACCACAGGGGGCGCGGCACTGAAGCTTTCTTT.

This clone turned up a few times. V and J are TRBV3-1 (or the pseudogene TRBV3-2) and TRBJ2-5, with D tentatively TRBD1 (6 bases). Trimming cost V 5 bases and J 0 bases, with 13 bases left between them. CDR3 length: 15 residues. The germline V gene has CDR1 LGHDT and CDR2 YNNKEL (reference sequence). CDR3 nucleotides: TGTGCCAGCAGCGATACCGGGGACAACCAAGAGACCCAGTACTTC. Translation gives CASSDTGDNQETQYF.

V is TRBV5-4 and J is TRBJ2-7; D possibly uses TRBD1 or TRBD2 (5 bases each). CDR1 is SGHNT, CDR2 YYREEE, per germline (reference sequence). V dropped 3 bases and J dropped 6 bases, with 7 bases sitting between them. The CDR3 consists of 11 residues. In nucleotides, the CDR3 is TGTGCCAGCAGCTCCGGGGCCGAGCAGTACTTC. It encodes CASSSGAEQYF.

CDR3 loop: CASSQSPLAGAYF. The CDR3 nucleotides read TGCGCCAGCAGCCAGAGTCCATTAGCGGGAGCGTATTTT. The chain employs TRBV4-1 and TRBJ2-3; 9 positions agree with TRBD2. Trimming took 3 bases from V and 14 from J; bases not matched to a gene: 9. The CDR3 has 13 amino acids. Per germline, CDR1 MGHRA and CDR2 YSYEKL.

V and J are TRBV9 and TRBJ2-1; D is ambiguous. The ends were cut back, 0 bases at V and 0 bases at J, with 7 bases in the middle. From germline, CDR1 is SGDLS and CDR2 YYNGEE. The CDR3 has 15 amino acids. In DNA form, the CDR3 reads TGTGCCAGCAGCGTAGCGGTAACCTCCTACAATGAGCAGTTCTTC. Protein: CASSVAVTSYNEQFF. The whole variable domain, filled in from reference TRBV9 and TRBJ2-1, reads DSGVTQTPKHLITATGQRVTLRCSPRSGDLSVYWYQQSLDQGLQFLIQYYNGEERAKGNILERFSAQQFPDLHSELNLSSLELGDSALYFCASSVAVTSYNEQFFGPGTRLTVL.

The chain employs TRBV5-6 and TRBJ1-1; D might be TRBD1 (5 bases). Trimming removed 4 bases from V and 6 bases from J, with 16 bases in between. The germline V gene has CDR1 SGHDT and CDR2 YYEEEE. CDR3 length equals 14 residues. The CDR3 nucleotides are TGTGCCAGCAGCCGTTTATTAGGACAACCTGAAGCTTTCTTT. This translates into CASSRLLGQPEAFF.

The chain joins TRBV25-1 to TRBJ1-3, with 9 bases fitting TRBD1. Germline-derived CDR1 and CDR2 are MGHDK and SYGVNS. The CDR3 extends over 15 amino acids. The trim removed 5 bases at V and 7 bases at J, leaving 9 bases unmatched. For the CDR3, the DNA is TGTGCCAGCAGTCCCCGGACAGGGGTTTTGAACACCATATATTTT. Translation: CASSPRTGVLNTIYF.

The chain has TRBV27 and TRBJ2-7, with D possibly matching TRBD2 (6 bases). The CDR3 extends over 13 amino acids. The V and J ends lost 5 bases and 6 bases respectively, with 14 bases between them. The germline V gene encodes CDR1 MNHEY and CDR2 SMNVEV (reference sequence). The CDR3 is CASSGRLVAEQYF. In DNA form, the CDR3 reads TGTGCCAGCAGTGGCCGACTAGTTGCCGAGCAGTACTTC.